The 19 T cell receptor beta chains below come from one sample, sequenced in a study of T cell responses to AZD1222 COVID-19 vaccine. Generated by immunoSEQ multiplex PCR, the TCRdb table keeps only in-frame clones and is missing some. The sample contains 60,000 to 80,000 clones, around three quarters of which appear only once. Sample: peripheral blood, taken 28 days after the second AZD1222 dose. The receptors here all came from an adult who received the AZD1222 COVID-19 vaccine.

The chain is built from TRBV5-6 and TRBJ1-2, with D maybe TRBD1 (5 bases). V was pared by 4 bases and J by 4 bases, with 11 bases between. Germline V gives CDR1 SGHDT, CDR2 YYEEEE. The CDR3 consists of 13 residues. The DNA of the CDR3 is TGTGCCAGCAGCGAGACAGCGTTCTATGGCTACACCTTC. The encoded protein is CASSETAFYGYTF.

The CDR3 nucleotides are TGTGCCAGCAGCTTGGACGGGAGCTCCTACAATGAGCAGTTCTTC. This gives the protein CASSLDGSSYNEQFF. The chain uses TRBV5-8 and TRBJ2-1, with D possibly being TRBD2 (6 bases). V gave up 0 bases and J gave up 0 bases, with 7 bases separating them. Germline V lookup: CDR1 SGHTS, CDR2 YDEGEE. The CDR3 extends over 15 amino acids.

This clone was seen only once. The V call is TRBV5-5, the J call TRBJ2-3, with 9 bases aligning to TRBD2. The V gene end was trimmed by 0 bases and the J gene end by 0 bases; junction bases not matched to a gene: 8. The CDR3 runs to 18 residues. Germline V lookup: CDR1 SGHKS, CDR2 YYEKEE (reference sequence). CDR3 nucleotide sequence: TGTGCCAGCAGCTTGGGGCTAGCGGGGTTCACTAGCACAGATACGCAGTATTTT. Translating gives CASSLGLAGFTSTDTQYF.

V usage is TRBV24-1 and J usage is TRBJ2-7, with TRBD2 identical over 8 bases. The CDR3 totals 14 residues. In germline, CDR1 is KGHDR, CDR2 SFDVKD. The ends lost 7 bases at V and 1 base at J; junction bases unmatched: 5. CDR3 sequence reads: CATSPRGGSYEQYF. The CDR3 DNA sequence: TGTGCCACCAGCCCACGGGGGGGATCCTACGAGCAGTACTTC.

This clone was counted a few times. This sequence joins TRBV9 and TRBJ2-3; 8 positions match TRBD2. V shed 0 bases, J shed 2 bases, and the junction held 5 bases outside the gene matches. This CDR3 contains 16 residues. Germline V gives CDR1 SGDLS, CDR2 YYNGEE. The CDR3 region is CASSVVGSGNTDTQYF. In DNA, the CDR3 is TGTGCCAGCAGCGTAGTAGGTAGCGGGAACACAGATACGCAGTATTTT.

The V gene is TRBV6-2 or TRBV6-3, the J gene TRBJ1-6; 7 bases fit TRBD1. This CDR3 is 15 amino acids long. Germline V gene data show CDR1 as MNHEY and CDR2 as SVGEGT. Unmatched junction bases numbered 12, after V lost 5 bases and J lost 11 bases. CDR3 nucleotide sequence: TGTGCCAGCAGTCTAACGACAGGGCGCTCGGCACCCCTCCACTTT. Translation gives CASSLTTGRSAPLHF.

This clone was counted a few times. In DNA form, the CDR3 reads TGTGCCAGCAGCGCAACTGGACAGAGGTACAATGAGCAGTTCTTC. Translation gives CASSATGQRYNEQFF. The chain links TRBV5-5 to TRBJ2-1, with D possibly TRBD1 on 6 matching bases. The germline gives CDR1 SGHKS, CDR2 YYEKEE (reference sequence). The CDR3 has 15 residues. Trimming pared 4 bases from V and 4 bases from J, leaving 15 bases between.

The CDR3 DNA is TGCAGCGGGGATAGCGGGAGCACAGATACGCAGTATTTT. Amino acids: CSGDSGSTDTQYF. This rearrangement joins TRBV29-1 to TRBJ2-3, with TRBD2 matching 7 bases. The CDR3 is 13 residues long. After removal of 7 bases from V and 0 bases from J, the junction contained 4 bases not matched to a gene. CDR1 and CDR2 (germline): SQVTM, ANQGSEA.

The chain links TRBV27 to TRBJ1-2; 12 positions agree with TRBD1. Per the germline V gene, CDR1 is MNHEY and CDR2 is SMNVEV (reference sequence). J gave up 13 bases and V 6 bases, and 9 bases lay outside the gene matches. The CDR3 is 13 residues long. CDR3 in DNA: TGTGCCAGCAGGCAAACGGGACAGGGGGCGAGCACCTTC. It codes for CASRQTGQGASTF.

V gene TRBV24-1 combines with J gene TRBJ1-2; the match to TRBD1 covers 9 bases. V lost 4 bases, J lost 7 bases, and 9 bases stayed unmatched. Germline values: CDR1 KGHDR, CDR2 SFDVKD. The CDR3 covers 15 residues. The CDR3 reads CATSDTPGQGGGYTF. As DNA, the CDR3 is TGTGCCACCAGTGACACACCGGGACAGGGCGGTGGCTACACCTTC.

The chain is built from TRBV28 and TRBJ2-1; 7 bases line up with TRBD1. The V and J ends lost 3 bases and 0 bases, in that order; junction bases with no gene match: 2. The germline CDR1 and CDR2 sequences are MDHEN and SYDVKM. This CDR3 contains 15 residues. CDR3 bases: TGTGCCAGCAGTTTCAGGGGGAACTCCTACAATGAGCAGTTCTTC. Protein sequence: CASSFRGNSYNEQFF.

This chain links TRBV30 with TRBJ1-1; no definite D call. Germline values: CDR1 GTSNPN, CDR2 SVGIG (reference sequence). The CDR3 runs to 15 residues. V lost 0 bases and J lost 4, with 15 bases in between. The CDR3 bases are TGTGCCTGGAGTGTACATACGGCAAAACCCACTGAAGCTTTCTTT. Protein: CAWSVHTAKPTEAFF.

The genes are TRBV7-8 and TRBJ2-5; D possibly matches TRBD1 or TRBD2 (6 bases each). The germline V gene has CDR1 SGHVS and CDR2 FQNEAQ. The CDR3 has 15 residues. V lost 1 base and J lost 0, with 9 bases in between. Here the CDR3 DNA reads TGTGCCAGCAGCTTAGAGGGGGACTACCAAGAGACCCAGTACTTC. Encoded protein: CASSLEGDYQETQYF.

The CDR3 sequence: CASRDRGLGQPQHF. CDR3 sequence (DNA): TGTGCCAGCAGGGACAGGGGGCTCGGTCAGCCCCAGCATTTT. The rearrangement links TRBV7-8 to TRBJ1-5, with 11 bases aligning to TRBD1. Trimming removed 6 bases from V and 6 bases from J; junction bases left unmatched: 4. Germline V lookup: CDR1 SGHVS, CDR2 FQNEAQ. The CDR3 has 14 residues.

The chain has TRBV2 and TRBJ2-7, with a weak D call TRBD1 (6 bases). CDR3 length: 13 residues. V was clipped by 4 bases and J by 3 bases, with 10 bases between them. Per the germline V gene, CDR1 is SNHLY and CDR2 is FYNNEI. The CDR3 sequence: CASSGGRGYEQYF. The DNA for the CDR3 is TGTGCCAGCAGTGGGGGGCGCGGCTACGAGCAGTACTTC.

In its sample, this clone was seen once. The chain uses TRBV6-5 and TRBJ2-3; D is perhaps TRBD1 or TRBD2 (5 bases each). The V and J ends lost 6 bases and 0 bases respectively, with 13 bases between them. The CDR3 is 15 residues long. Germline-derived CDR1 and CDR2 are MNHEY and SVGAGI. This CDR3 is CASRITWDSTDTQYF. In DNA, the CDR3 is TGTGCCAGCAGAATCACGTGGGACAGCACAGATACGCAGTATTTT.

V gene TRBV29-1 combines with J gene TRBJ2-3, with D perhaps TRBD1 or TRBD2 (7 bases each). Germline values: CDR1 SQVTM, CDR2 ANQGSEA. This CDR3 is 13 amino acids long. Trimming removed 3 bases from V and 3 bases from J, with 10 bases in between. The CDR3 DNA is TGCAGCGTTGAGCAGGGGGGGACAGATACGCAGTATTTT. It is translated as CSVEQGGTDTQYF.

The genes are TRBV23-1 and TRBJ2-7; D is possibly TRBD2 (5 bases). TRBV23-1 is assigned to the ORF class and has an uncertain function. V dropped 0 bases and J dropped 3 bases, with 21 bases sitting between them. The CDR3 spans 18 residues. The CDR3 nucleotides are TGCGCCAGCAGTCAATCCATGGGGAGTGGCGGGCAAAACTACGAGCAGTACTTC. It yields the protein CASSQSMGSGGQNYEQYF.

This clone was seen only once. CDR3 residues: CASSPQGEWGLDEQFF. The DNA of the CDR3 is TGTGCCAGTAGTCCCCAGGGGGAGTGGGGATTAGATGAGCAGTTCTTC. J is TRBJ2-1 and V is TRBV19, with 7 bases identical to TRBD1. Germline CDR1 reads LNHDA; CDR2 reads SQIVND (reference sequence). The CDR3 has 16 residues. V shed 5 bases and J 8 bases; nucleotides not matched to a gene: 15.